This is a list of T cell receptor beta chains from one sample in a study of control samples from healthy donors and cancer patients. Sequencing was performed with immunoSEQ multiplex PCR; in TCRdb, only in-frame clones are kept and a portion is missing. The repertoire holds 140,000 or so clones, about 91% seen once, with 3% to 3.5% in the top ten. Specimen: blood. These receptors were taken from a man aged 25-45 years in good health. CDR3s leave out the opening cysteine and the closing phenylalanine or tryptophan. Each record gives: CDR3 protein, J gene, V gene, clone size. Only part of the rows carry a size: once, few, many, or a class if the clone is expanded.

cdr3_aa: ASSWTENTEAF
j_call: TRBJ1-1
v_call: TRBV28
clone_size: -

cdr3_aa: SVRADRINERLF
j_call: TRBJ1-4
v_call: TRBV29-1
clone_size: -

cdr3_aa: ASTRRVDSPLH
j_call: TRBJ1-6
v_call: TRBV7-6
clone_size: -

cdr3_aa: ASSHGAGSGELF
j_call: TRBJ2-2
v_call: TRBV3-1/TRBV3-2
clone_size: once

cdr3_aa: ASSIDSTDTQY
j_call: TRBJ2-3
v_call: TRBV5-1
clone_size: -

cdr3_aa: ASSEGASFDEQF
j_call: TRBJ2-1
v_call: TRBV5-1
clone_size: -

cdr3_aa: ASSLPGNYGYT
j_call: TRBJ1-2
v_call: TRBV5-4
clone_size: once

cdr3_aa: SVGTGGEMNTEAF
j_call: TRBJ1-1
v_call: TRBV29-1
clone_size: -

cdr3_aa: ASSLSGQAPNSPLH
j_call: TRBJ1-6
v_call: TRBV27
clone_size: -

cdr3_aa: AISESTSGGYGDEQF
j_call: TRBJ2-1
v_call: TRBV10-3
clone_size: once

cdr3_aa: AWITGANTGELF
j_call: TRBJ2-2
v_call: TRBV30
clone_size: -

cdr3_aa: ASSSPLGEVSDTQY
j_call: TRBJ2-3
v_call: TRBV5-4
clone_size: -

cdr3_aa: ASSLGSGEQY
j_call: TRBJ2-7
v_call: TRBV7-6
clone_size: once

cdr3_aa: SVVGTVNYGYT
j_call: TRBJ1-2
v_call: TRBV29-1
clone_size: once

cdr3_aa: ASSLSIMSWGAGGYT
j_call: TRBJ1-2
v_call: TRBV27
clone_size: -

cdr3_aa: ASSLTRDYEQF
j_call: TRBJ2-1
v_call: TRBV5-1
clone_size: -

cdr3_aa: ASSSQGSRLPISGNTIY
j_call: TRBJ1-3
v_call: TRBV28
clone_size: -

cdr3_aa: ASSLELAGGTYEQY
j_call: TRBJ2-7
v_call: TRBV7-9
clone_size: few

cdr3_aa: ASSLLASGGVNEQF
j_call: TRBJ2-1
v_call: TRBV5-1
clone_size: once

cdr3_aa: AITAGQGPNEQF
j_call: TRBJ2-1
v_call: TRBV10-3
clone_size: few

cdr3_aa: ASTPPRGRVGGEGNTIY
j_call: TRBJ1-3
v_call: TRBV10-2
clone_size: -

cdr3_aa: ASSITLDRRGYGYT
j_call: TRBJ1-2
v_call: TRBV19
clone_size: -

cdr3_aa: ASRQGTPSFNEQF
j_call: TRBJ2-1
v_call: TRBV6-5
clone_size: -

cdr3_aa: ASSQVTGRGEQY
j_call: TRBJ2-7
v_call: TRBV3-1/TRBV3-2
clone_size: once

cdr3_aa: ASSLVGEDTEAF
j_call: TRBJ1-1
v_call: TRBV5-1
clone_size: -

cdr3_aa: ASSLIRVNQPQH
j_call: TRBJ1-5
v_call: TRBV28
clone_size: -

cdr3_aa: ASSPNQGDHEKLF
j_call: TRBJ1-4
v_call: TRBV18
clone_size: -

cdr3_aa: ASSVATGDYGYT
j_call: TRBJ1-2
v_call: TRBV9
clone_size: -